This TCR beta chain was profiled in a study of breast tumors, draining lymph nodes, adjacent tissues. Overall study findings and caveats: Data fit most tumor T cells coming from lymph node, expanding in tumor. Compared with lymph nodes, tumors were less diverse; compared with nontumor tissue, more. Data only fit, rather than demonstrated, lymph node origin of most tumor T cells.

TCRdb recomputed calls from the multiplex PCR reads with MiXCR, one row per CDR3 protein. The sample comprises hundreds of thousands of distinct CDR3 sequences, about 30% of which are singletons, and around 1.5% rests with the top ten. Axillary draining lymph nodes of breast cancer patients supplied the node samples. On this clonotype: Its antigen is still unknown. It is likely a read error, because the conserved phenylalanine at the end of the CDR3 is missing. No DNA is shown, since the ends of the CDR3 on it are uncertain; the CDR3 is the one TCRdb lists.

The sequence derives from a female donor with breast cancer. Some clones in this sample may be carry-over from other donors' samples. The material sequenced was axillary lymph node tissue.

The CDR3 loop is CSAREPLAG. This rearrangement joins TRBV20-1 to TRBJ2-2. Germline values: CDR1 DFQATT, CDR2 SNEGSKA (reference sequence). Inclusive of both ends, the CDR3 amounts to 9 amino acids.